A selection of T cell receptor beta chains follows, all from one sample in a study of Graves' ophthalmopathy and Graves' hyperthyroidism. MiXCR, run by TCRdb on the multiplex PCR reads, gives a single entry per CDR3 protein. This sample has 600,000 to 700,000 distinct CDR3 sequences, with under 50% found just once. Specimen: peripheral blood. The receptors come from an adult man with Graves' ophthalmopathy. CDR3s include the opening cysteine and the closing phenylalanine or tryptophan. Each record gives: V gene, CDR3 protein.

v_gene: TRBV15; CDR3aa: CATSRDQAGNEDTQNF
v_gene: TRBV2; CDR3aa: CASSLAGGAIWDEQYF
v_gene: TRBV7-9; CDR3aa: CASSGLLAGNTGELFF
v_gene: TRBV7-4; CDR3aa: CASSQGFGALHPEAFF
v_gene: TRBV7-3; CDR3aa: CASSYTSGGSGANVLTF
v_gene: TRBV6-4; CDR3aa: CASSDRASSEYGYTF
v_gene: TRBV4-2; CDR3aa: CASSRDRGSYERYF
v_gene: TRBV29-1; CDR3aa: CSVGAGNNQPQHF
v_gene: TRBV2; CDR3aa: CAIRGNGGTQYF
v_gene: TRBV12-3/TRBV12-4; CDR3aa: CASSLQRLSTGPNEQFF
v_gene: TRBV2; CDR3aa: CASSPRGLAYEQYF
v_gene: TRBV7-8; CDR3aa: CASSNNQGVGETQYF
v_gene: TRBV6-5; CDR3aa: CASSYYGSPLHF
v_gene: TRBV7-2; CDR3aa: CASSLEAGYAEAFF
v_gene: TRBV10-3; CDR3aa: CASSGAGGGRRSPLHF
v_gene: TRBV5-6; CDR3aa: CASSLRNTQYF
v_gene: TRBV20-1; CDR3aa: CSARDRWGQPQHF
v_gene: TRBV7-9; CDR3aa: CASSPGTSANYGYTF
v_gene: TRBV15; CDR3aa: CATSRDPGDSPLHF
v_gene: TRBV7-9; CDR3aa: CASSPNSNTGELFF
v_gene: TRBV6-1; CDR3aa: CASRPPGRINQPQHF
v_gene: TRBV12-3/TRBV12-4; CDR3aa: CASSFQQGQLNEKLFF
v_gene: TRBV7-9; CDR3aa: CASGQTGSQETQYF
v_gene: TRBV5-6; CDR3aa: CASSLVWVGMSTEAFF
v_gene: TRBV7-8; CDR3aa: CASSLRRVVRETQYF
v_gene: TRBV4-3; CDR3aa: CASSQDHGRANYGYTF
v_gene: TRBV11-2; CDR3aa: CASSSQLWQKNIQYF
v_gene: TRBV10-3; CDR3aa: CAISEGPGNEQFF